The 8 T cell receptor beta chains reported below all come from one sample, sequenced in a study of OX40 agonist ivuxolimab in advanced cancers. TCRdb's copy holds only in-frame clones and misses some; the assay was immunoSEQ multiplex PCR. The sample records more than 65,000 clones, 84% being singletons. The specimen was CD4+ or CD8+ T cells sorted from blood, collected in a trial of the OX40 agonist ivuxolimab. All receptors derive from an adult with an advanced solid tumor such as melanoma, head and neck, liver or kidney cancer.

V and J are TRBV6-5 and TRBJ2-7; D might be TRBD1 (6 bases). Looked up from germline, CDR1 is MNHEY and CDR2 is SVGAGI. Deletions cut 9 bases from V and 3 bases from J, with 9 bases between. This CDR3 contains 11 residues. CDR3 in DNA: TGTGCCAGTCAGGGGAACTACGAGCAGTACTTC. This sequence encodes CASQGNYEQYF.

This chain uses TRBV28 with TRBJ1-5; D uncertain. V lost 6 bases and J 4 bases, leaving 7 bases between the germline ends. CDR1 is MDHEN, CDR2 SYDVKM, per germline. This CDR3 is 12 amino acids long. This CDR3 reads CASRPTNQPQHF. The CDR3 bases are TGTGCCAGCAGGCCAACAAATCAGCCCCAGCATTTT.

The V gene is TRBV7-9, the J gene TRBJ2-7, with D maybe TRBD2 (7 bases). Germline-derived CDR1 and CDR2 are SEHNR and FQNEAQ (reference sequence). V was trimmed by 4 bases and J by 5 bases, leaving 21 bases between them. This CDR3 region has 16 residues. The CDR3 protein is CASSSRVGGPLNEQYF. The CDR3 DNA is TGTGCCAGCAGCTCCCGGGTCGGGGGGCCGTTGAACGAGCAGTACTTC.

The V and J genes are TRBV9 and TRBJ2-1, with D hard to call. CDR1 is SGDLS and CDR2 is YYNGEE in the germline V gene. CDR3 length: 13 amino acids. Trimming left V 4 bases short and J 5 bases short, with 10 bases between. The CDR3 sequence: CASSSLLHNEQFF. DNA of the CDR3: TGTGCCAGCAGCTCACTCCTACACAATGAGCAGTTCTTC.

The chain uses TRBV5-5 and TRBJ1-6, with TRBD1 as a possible D gene (6 bases). This CDR3 comprises 15 residues. CDR1 and CDR2 (germline): SGHKS, YYEKEE (reference sequence). V lost 2 bases, J lost 10 bases, and 16 bases lay in between. The CDR3 region is CASSLQGRPLSPLHF. The CDR3 bases are TGTGCCAGCAGCTTACAGGGCCGCCCGTTATCACCCCTCCACTTT.

Written as DNA, the CDR3 is TGCGCCAGCGGTCCCGACACTGGACGGTGTGATGCTGGCTACACCTTC. Encoded protein: CASGPDTGRCDAGYTF. The chain uses TRBV23-1 and TRBJ1-2; D not certain. TRBV23-1 is an ORF for which the function is uncertain. Trimming stripped 8 bases from V and 7 bases from J, with 26 bases between. The CDR3 sequence is 16 residues long.

This chain links TRBV19 with TRBJ2-1, with D perhaps matching TRBD1 or TRBD2 (6 bases each). The CDR3 has 14 amino acids. Germline V gene lookup returns CDR1 LNHDA and CDR2 SQIVND (reference sequence). V was clipped by 3 bases and J by 9 bases, with 15 bases between them. The CDR3 spells CASSIPQGGGEQFF. In nucleotides, the CDR3 is TGTGCCAGTAGTATCCCACAGGGAGGCGGTGAGCAGTTCTTC.

V usage is TRBV5-1 and J usage is TRBJ2-2; weak D call: TRBD2 (5 bases). Trimming took off 1 base at V and 7 bases at J, with 17 bases between the two ends. Germline values: CDR1 SGHRS, CDR2 YFSETQ. The CDR3 extends over 16 amino acids. The CDR3 spells CASSLLLGGSGGELFF. CDR3 sequence (DNA): TGCGCCAGCAGCTTGTTACTCGGCGGGTCAGGCGGGGAGCTGTTTTTT. Together with reference TRBV5-1 and TRBJ2-2, the CDR3 gives the full variable domain: KAGVTQTPRYLIKTRGQQVTLSCSPISGHRSVSWYQQTPGQGLQFLFEYFSETQRNKGNFPGRFSGRQFSNSRSEMNVSTLELGDSALYLCASSLLLGGSGGELFFGEGSRLTVL.